The source of this T cell receptor (beta chain) is a study of blood T cell repertoires in COVID-19. Study-wide background: The cDNA or gDNA used as material had been derived from T cells, B-cell-depleted T cells, or PBMCs.

Seattle patient enrollment occurred during active infection, with longitudinal follow-up thereafter. Assay: immunoSEQ multiplex PCR; the TCRdb copy retains only in-frame clones and omits some. The table shows around 310,000 clones, with roughly 89% occurring only once. Germline loops: CDR1 MNHEY, CDR2 SMNVEV (reference sequence). Deletions cut 0 bases from V and 4 bases from J, with 7 bases between. This CDR3 is built from 14 residues. The receptor was derived from a woman in her thirties or forties with COVID-19, enrolled during active disease. Sequences were obtained from peripheral blood. The genes are TRBV27 and TRBJ1-5, with unresolved D. The CDR3 reads CASSLSTGNQPQHF. The DNA for the CDR3 is TGTGCCAGCAGTTTATCCACGGGTAATCAGCCCCAGCATTTT.